The 32 T cell receptor beta chains given below trace back to one sample, sequenced in a study of siplizumab effects on memory and regulatory T cells. Generated by immunoSEQ multiplex PCR, the TCRdb table keeps only in-frame clones and is missing some. The sample lists 100,000 or so clones; nearly 95% were seen once. Sequencing was carried out using non-Treg CD4+ T cells sorted from blood. The origin of the receptors is a human donor in good health.

The chain has TRBV5-4 and TRBJ2-7; D is uncertain. This CDR3 is built from 12 residues. Germline CDR1 reads SGHNT; CDR2 reads YYREEE (reference sequence). V was pared by 2 bases and J by 4 bases, with 7 bases between. CDR3 DNA sequence: TGTGCCAGCAGCTTAGGAGAGTACGAGCAGTACTTC. Protein sequence: CASSLGEYEQYF.

The chain couples TRBV19 to TRBJ2-2; D may be TRBD2 (5 bases). The CDR3 runs 14 residues. Trimming cost V 11 bases and J 0 bases, with 13 bases left between them. CDR1 and CDR2 from the germline V gene are LNHDA and SQIVND (reference sequence). CDR3 sequence (DNA): TGTGCCGCCCGGCGGGTACCGAACACCGGGGAGCTGTTTTTT. Amino acid sequence: CAARRVPNTGELFF.

The chain recombines TRBV29-1 with TRBJ1-3, with TRBD1 as a possible D gene (6 bases). V lost 7 bases to trimming and J lost 5 bases, with 12 bases between them. Looked up from germline, CDR1 is SQVTM and CDR2 is ANQGSEA. The CDR3 has 12 amino acids. The CDR3 loop is CSAGDIRNTIYF. In nucleotides, the CDR3 is TGCAGCGCGGGGGACATTCGAAACACCATATATTTT.

The chain is built from TRBV27 and TRBJ2-1; TRBD1 matches at 8 bases. Germline CDR1 MNHEY, CDR2 SMNVEV (reference sequence). The CDR3 spans 15 residues. With V trimmed by 6 bases and J by 3 bases, 7 bases remained unmatched. The CDR3 coding sequence is TGTGCCAGCAGAACCGGGACAGGTAACTACAATGAGCAGTTCTTC. Amino acids: CASRTGTGNYNEQFF.

The chain links TRBV6-1 to TRBJ2-5; possible D gene TRBD2, 5 bases. The end of the DNA aligns better with TRBJ2-7, so the J call may be wrong. The CDR3 is made up of 13 amino acids. Germline CDR1 MNHNS, CDR2 SASEGT. The CDR3 DNA reads TGTGCCAGCGGGTGGGAGCCCGCCTACGAGCAGTACTTC. Translating it yields CASGWEPAYEQYF.

This sequence joins TRBV2 and TRBJ2-3, with a possible D match to TRBD1 (7 bases). The CDR3 totals 15 residues. The germline V gene has CDR1 SNHLY and CDR2 FYNNEI. V was trimmed by 4 bases and J by 1 base, leaving 12 bases between them. CDR3 sequence reads: CASSGRGAGTDTQYF. The CDR3 DNA reads TGTGCCAGCAGTGGCAGGGGGGCGGGCACAGATACGCAGTATTTT. Drawing the rest from reference TRBV2 and TRBJ2-3, the complete variable domain is EPEVTQTPSHQVTQMGQEVILRCVPISNHLYFYWYRQILGQKVEFLVSFYNNEISEKSEIFDDQFSVERPDGSNFTLKIRSTKLEDSAMYFCASSGRGAGTDTQYFGPGTRLTVL.

The gene calls are TRBV6-1 and TRBJ1-1; D is ambiguous. The CDR3 contains 11 residues. Per germline, CDR1 MNHNS and CDR2 SASEGT. The V and J ends lost 0 bases and 10 bases respectively, with 6 bases between them. The CDR3 DNA sequence: TGTGCCAGCAGTGAAGCGCAGAGAGCTTTCTTT. Translating it yields CASSEAQRAFF.

The rearrangement links TRBV19 to TRBJ2-4, with 10 bases lining up with TRBD2. CDR3 length equals 12 residues. Looked up from germline, CDR1 is LNHDA and CDR2 is SQIVND (reference sequence). V lost 10 bases, J lost 6 bases, and 3 bases stayed unmatched. CDR3 bases: TGTGCCACCAGCGGGGGGGGAAACATTCAGTACTTC. Residues: CATSGGGNIQYF.

The chain employs TRBV7-8 and TRBJ2-3, with 8 bases identical to TRBD1. V gave up 0 bases and J gave up 2 bases; unmatched junction bases: 7. Germline V gene lookup returns CDR1 SGHVS and CDR2 FQNEAQ. There are 17 residues in the CDR3. Here the CDR3 DNA reads TGTGCCAGCAGCTTAGCGTTTAGGACAGGGAACACAGATACGCAGTATTTT. This translates into CASSLAFRTGNTDTQYF.

V usage is TRBV5-4 and J usage is TRBJ2-1; D unresolved. V was pared by 0 bases and J by 6 bases, with 7 bases between. CDR1 SGHNT and CDR2 YYREEE come from the germline V gene (reference sequence). The CDR3 covers 13 residues. CDR3 nucleotide sequence: TGTGCCAGCAGCTTGGAAAGGGTCAATGAGCAGTTCTTC. Translated, it gives CASSLERVNEQFF. The variable domain in full, with the rest retrieved from reference TRBV5-4 and TRBJ2-1, is ETGVTQSPTHLIKTRGQQVTLRCSSQSGHNTVSWYQQALGQGPQFIFQYYREEENGRGNFPPRFSGLQFPNYSSELNVNALELDDSALYLCASSLERVNEQFFGPGTRLTVL.

This clone showed up just once. This chain connects TRBV2 to TRBJ2-7; D might be TRBD2 (6 bases). From germline, CDR1 is SNHLY and CDR2 FYNNEI. This CDR3 comprises 15 residues. Trimming took off 2 bases at V and 6 bases at J, with 17 bases between the two ends. The CDR3 DNA sequence: TGTGCCAGCAGTGAATGGGGGACTCTCAGGACCGAGCAGTACTTC. Its protein product is CASSEWGTLRTEQYF. Drawing the rest from reference TRBV2 and TRBJ2-7, the complete variable domain is EPEVTQTPSHQVTQMGQEVILRCVPISNHLYFYWYRQILGQKVEFLVSFYNNEISEKSEIFDDQFSVERPDGSNFTLKIRSTKLEDSAMYFCASSEWGTLRTEQYFGPGTRLTVT.

The rearrangement uses TRBV7-2 and TRBJ2-7, with TRBD1 matching over 11 bases. The CDR3 is made up of 15 amino acids. J gave up 4 bases and V 5 bases, and 7 bases lay outside the gene matches. Per the germline V gene, CDR1 is SGHTA and CDR2 is FQGNSA. The DNA for the CDR3 is TGTGCCAGCAGCCGCCCCGGGACAGGGGGTTACGAGCAGTACTTC. This sequence encodes CASSRPGTGGYEQYF.

In nucleotides, the CDR3 is TGCGCCAGCAGCCCCGGACAGGGCCTCCAAGAGACCCAGTACTTC. It translates to CASSPGQGLQETQYF. The V call is TRBV5-1, the J call TRBJ2-5; 8 nucleotides line up with TRBD1. The germline CDR1 and CDR2 sequences are SGHRS and YFSETQ. V lost 4 bases, J lost 1 base, and 6 bases stayed unmatched. There are 15 residues in the CDR3.

V usage is TRBV5-1 and J usage is TRBJ1-2, with D unresolved. Germline assignment: CDR1 SGHRS and CDR2 YFSETQ. The CDR3 consists of 14 residues. Between the trimmed V and J ends, which lost 4 bases and 4 bases, there was a span of 14 bases. The CDR3 DNA is TGCGCCAGCAGCCCAGGCCTGACCGGCTATGGCTACACCTTC. Translation gives CASSPGLTGYGYTF.

The chain joins TRBV6-5 to TRBJ1-2, with TRBD1 as a possible D gene (5 bases). This CDR3 has 13 amino acids. The germline V gene encodes CDR1 MNHEY and CDR2 SVGAGI. V lost 3 bases and J 3 bases, leaving 8 bases between the germline ends. This CDR3 reads CASSYAGYYGYTF. The CDR3, as DNA: TGTGCCAGCAGTTATGCAGGGTACTATGGCTACACCTTC.

This clone was found once. The rearrangement links TRBV5-4 to TRBJ2-7; TRBD1 aligns across 9 bases. Per germline, CDR1 SGHNT and CDR2 YYREEE (reference sequence). V dropped 4 bases and J dropped 0; count of bases not matched to a gene: 5. The CDR3 spans 15 residues. This CDR3 reads CASSPRQGGSYEQYF. For the CDR3, the DNA is TGTGCCAGCAGCCCCCGACAGGGGGGCTCCTACGAGCAGTACTTC.

The CDR3 sequence is CASSGGFGYTF. The CDR3 DNA is TGTGCCAGCAGCGGTGGGTTTGGCTACACCTTC. V and J are TRBV27 and TRBJ1-2; D ambiguous. The CDR3 contains 11 residues. V gave up 6 bases and J gave up 7 bases, with 9 bases separating them. Germline assignment: CDR1 MNHEY and CDR2 SMNVEV (reference sequence).

The V and J genes are TRBV28 and TRBJ1-5; D gene unclear. The CDR3 length is 15 residues. Trimming removed 2 bases at V and 3 bases at J, with 11 bases between. Germline-derived CDR1 and CDR2 are MDHEN and SYDVKM. The CDR3 nucleotides are TGTGCCAGCAGTTTAAGGGCAGGACCCAATCAGCCCCAGCATTTT. Protein: CASSLRAGPNQPQHF.

This rearrangement joins TRBV4-2 to TRBJ1-5; 7 bases are a match to TRBD1. Germline V CDR1 and CDR2: LGHNA, YNFKEQ. V dropped 0 bases and J dropped 5; count of bases not matched to a gene: 4. The CDR3 spans 15 residues. The CDR3 DNA follows: TGTGCCAGCAGCCAAGATTTAGGGGGCTATCAGCCCCAGCATTTT. Residues: CASSQDLGGYQPQHF.

The chain joins TRBV11-2 to TRBJ2-2; 12 bases map to TRBD2. V lost 5 bases, J lost 5 bases, and 6 bases stayed unmatched. CDR3 length equals 16 residues. Germline CDR1 reads SGHAT; CDR2 reads FQNNGV. CDR3 amino acids: CASSEGTSGFTGELFF. As DNA, the CDR3 is TGTGCCAGCAGCGAGGGGACTAGCGGGTTTACCGGGGAGCTGTTTTTT. Together with reference TRBV11-2 and TRBJ2-2, the CDR3 gives the full variable domain: EAGVAQSPRYKIIEKRQSVAFWCNPISGHATLYWYQQILGQGPKLLIQFQNNGVVDDSQLPKDRFSAERLKGVDSTLKIQPAKLEDSAVYLCASSEGTSGFTGELFFGEGSRLTVL.

DNA for the CDR3: TGCAGCGTTGTAAGGCAGCAAGAGACCCAGTACTTC. Translated: CSVVRQQETQYF. The genes are TRBV29-1 and TRBJ2-5, with D unresolved. Germline V gene lookup returns CDR1 SQVTM and CDR2 ANQGSEA. Trimming pared 4 bases from V and 2 bases from J, leaving 8 bases between. This CDR3 has 12 amino acids.

This clone was detected once. The V and J genes are TRBV28 and TRBJ1-2, with 7 bases identical to TRBD1. Germline CDR1 and CDR2: MDHEN and SYDVKM. V lost 7 bases to trimming and J lost 6 bases; unmatched junction nucleotides: 8. The CDR3 is 13 residues long. The CDR3 spells CASTLTGLNGYTF. CDR3 DNA sequence: TGTGCCAGCACCCTGACAGGGTTGAATGGCTACACCTTC.

The chain recombines TRBV15 with TRBJ1-2, with a possible D match to TRBD1 (6 bases). The germline V gene encodes CDR1 LNHNV and CDR2 YYDKDF (reference sequence). V was cut by 2 bases and J by 8 bases, with 18 bases left in between. The CDR3 totals 15 residues. CDR3 region: CATSRILQGANGYTF. CDR3 DNA sequence: TGTGCCACCAGCAGAATACTACAGGGAGCGAACGGCTACACCTTC.

The chain recombines TRBV11-3 with TRBJ1-3; unclear D gene. Germline CDR1 SGHNT, CDR2 YENEEA. The germline V and J ends were trimmed by 3 bases and 0 bases, with 9 bases remaining between them. The CDR3 runs 15 residues. This CDR3 is CASSFQTGSGNTIYF. The CDR3 nucleotides read TGTGCCAGCAGCTTCCAGACGGGCTCTGGAAACACCATATATTTT.

The gene calls are TRBV5-4 and TRBJ2-1; 7 nucleotides align to TRBD1. CDR1 SGHNT and CDR2 YYREEE come from the germline V gene (reference sequence). The CDR3 totals 17 residues. Trimming at V came to 2 bases and at J to 7 bases, leaving 15 bases not matched to a gene. For the CDR3, the DNA is TGTGCCAGCAGCTTTAATTGGGGGCCAGGGGGTATGAATGAGCAGTTCTTC. It specifies CASSFNWGPGGMNEQFF.

This clone has just a few counts. The rearrangement links TRBV20-1 to TRBJ1-1, with D unresolved. CDR1 and CDR2 (germline): DFQATT, SNEGSKA (reference sequence). The ends were cut back, 8 bases at V and 1 base at J, with 8 bases in the middle. There are 11 residues in the CDR3. Here the CDR3 reads CSTKTNTEAFF. Here the CDR3 DNA reads TGCAGTACAAAAACGAACACTGAAGCTTTCTTT.

The gene calls are TRBV7-9 and TRBJ2-7; possible D gene TRBD2, 5 bases. Germline loops: CDR1 SEHNR, CDR2 FQNEAQ (reference sequence). Deletions cut 5 bases from V and 0 bases from J, with 14 bases between. This CDR3 is 15 amino acids long. The CDR3 is CASSVLTRSSYEQYF. CDR3 DNA: TGTGCCAGCAGCGTACTAACTAGATCCTCCTACGAGCAGTACTTC.

The chain uses TRBV30 and TRBJ1-4, with 8 bases that match TRBD1. This CDR3 has 13 amino acids. The V and J ends lost 5 bases and 11 bases, in that order; junction bases with no gene match: 10. The V gene's germline CDR1 is GTSNPN and CDR2 SVGIG (reference sequence). CDR3 amino acids: CAWERTGRVKLFF. CDR3 nucleotide sequence: TGTGCCTGGGAAAGGACAGGGCGGGTGAAACTGTTTTTT.

Here the CDR3 DNA reads TGTGCCAGCAGATCCTCGGGACAGGTGGGCACTGAAGCTTTCTTT. It translates to CASRSSGQVGTEAFF. The chain has TRBV28 and TRBJ1-1; 8 nucleotides align to TRBD1. The CDR3 length is 15 residues. The V gene end was trimmed by 6 bases and the J gene end by 4 bases; junction bases not matched to a gene: 10. CDR1 is MDHEN and CDR2 is SYDVKM in the germline V gene.

This chain connects TRBV10-2 to TRBJ1-1; 8 bases line up with TRBD1. The trim removed 6 bases at V and 4 bases at J, leaving 10 bases unmatched. The CDR3 covers 15 residues. CDR1 and CDR2 (germline): WSHSY, SAAADI. The CDR3 loop reads CASRIKTGVITEAFF. CDR3 bases: TGCGCCAGCAGAATTAAGACAGGGGTGATCACTGAAGCTTTCTTT.

This sequence joins TRBV4-3 and TRBJ2-7; no firm D call. Deletions cut 0 bases from V and 1 base from J, with 10 bases between. The CDR3 sequence is 15 residues long. Germline assignment: CDR1 LGHNA and CDR2 YSLEER. DNA of the CDR3: TGCGCCAGCAGCCAAGATTCGGCAGCGTCCTACGAGCAGTACTTC. Translation gives CASSQDSAASYEQYF.

The chain joins TRBV19 to TRBJ2-3; 7 nucleotides align to TRBD1. The CDR3 runs 13 residues. The germline gives CDR1 LNHDA, CDR2 SQIVND (reference sequence). The V and J ends lost 5 bases and 1 base, in that order; junction bases with no gene match: 0. The CDR3 nucleotides are TGTGCCAGTAGTGACAGGGGCACAGATACGCAGTATTTT. Residues: CASSDRGTDTQYF.